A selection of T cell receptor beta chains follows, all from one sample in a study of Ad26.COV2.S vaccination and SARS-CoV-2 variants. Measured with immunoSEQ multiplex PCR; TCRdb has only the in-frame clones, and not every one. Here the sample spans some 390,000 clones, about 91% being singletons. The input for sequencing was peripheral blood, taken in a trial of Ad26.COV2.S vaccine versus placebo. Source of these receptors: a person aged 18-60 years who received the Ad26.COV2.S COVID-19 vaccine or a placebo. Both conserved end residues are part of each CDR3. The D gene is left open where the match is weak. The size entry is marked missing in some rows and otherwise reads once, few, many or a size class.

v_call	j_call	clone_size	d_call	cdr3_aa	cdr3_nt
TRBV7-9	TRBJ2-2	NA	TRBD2	CASSQFPTTSGSMFGELFF	TGTGCCAGCAGCCAATTTCCAACGACTAGCGGGAGTATGTTCGGGGAGCTGTTTTTT
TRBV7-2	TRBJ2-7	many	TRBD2	CASSPAGGAGYEQYF	TGTGCCAGCAGCCCGGCGGGGGGGGCTGGCTACGAGCAGTACTTC
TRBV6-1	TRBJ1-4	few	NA	CASSEVLLRNEKLFF	TGTGCCAGCAGTGAAGTGCTCCTCCGGAATGAAAAACTGTTTTTT
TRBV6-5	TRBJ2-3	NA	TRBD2	CASAGLAAHDTQYF	TGTGCCAGCGCGGGACTAGCGGCGCACGATACGCAGTATTTT
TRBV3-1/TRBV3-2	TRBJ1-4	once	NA	CASSPGTFNEKLFF	TGTGCCAGCAGCCCCGGGACGTTTAATGAAAAACTGTTTTTT
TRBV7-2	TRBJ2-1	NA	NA	CASSLRVPHEQFF	TGTGCCAGCAGCCTTAGGGTCCCCCATGAGCAGTTCTTC
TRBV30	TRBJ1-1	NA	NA	CAWTGRGRDTEAFF	TGTGCCTGGACGGGGAGGGGGAGGGACACTGAAGCTTTCTTT
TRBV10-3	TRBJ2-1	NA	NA	CAISDSGTRMLLGSYNEQFF	TGTGCCATCAGTGATTCCGGGACCCGGATGCTCTTGGGGTCCTACAATGAGCAGTTCTTC
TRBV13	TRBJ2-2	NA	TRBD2	CASSLLAGGIGELFF	TGTGCCAGCAGCTTACTAGCGGGAGGAATCGGGGAGCTGTTTTTT
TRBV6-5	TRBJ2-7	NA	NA	CASSSQGAYEQYF	TGTGCCAGCAGCTCACAAGGGGCCTACGAGCAGTACTTC
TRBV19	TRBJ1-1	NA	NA	CASSILVFPARVSSNTEAFF	TGTGCCAGTAGTATCCTAGTGTTTCCGGCCAGGGTAAGCTCGAACACTGAAGCTTTCTTT
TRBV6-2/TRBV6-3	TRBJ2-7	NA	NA	CASSSQSSYEQYF	TGTGCCAGCAGCTCACAGAGCTCCTACGAGCAGTACTTC
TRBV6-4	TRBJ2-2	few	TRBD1	CASSEGTGSTGELFF	TGTGCCAGCAGTGAGGGGACAGGGTCCACCGGGGAGCTGTTTTTT
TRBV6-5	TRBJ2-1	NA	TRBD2	CASSPRGSTYNEQFF	TGTGCCAGCAGTCCCCGCGGGAGTACCTACAATGAGCAGTTCTTC
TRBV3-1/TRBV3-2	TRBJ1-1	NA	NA	CASSPPGMNTEAFF	TGTGCCAGCAGCCCACCAGGCATGAACACTGAAGCTTTCTTT
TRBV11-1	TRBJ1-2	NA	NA	CASSPTAVRGYTF	TGTGCCAGCAGCCCAACAGCCGTTCGGGGCTACACCTTC
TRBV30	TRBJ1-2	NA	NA	CAWNLGGYGYTF	TGTGCCTGGAACCTGGGCGGCTATGGCTACACCTTC
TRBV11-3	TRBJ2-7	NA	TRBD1	CASSLKPSGTGSSYEQYF	TGTGCCAGCAGCCTCAAACCTTCCGGGACAGGGAGCTCCTACGAGCAGTACTTC
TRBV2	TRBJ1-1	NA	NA	CASNRRGRTEAFF	TGTGCCAGCAACAGACGGGGGAGGACTGAAGCTTTCTTT
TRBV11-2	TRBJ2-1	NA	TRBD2	CASSRLWASSGVHNEQFF	TGTGCCAGCAGCCGCCTATGGGCTTCTAGCGGAGTCCACAATGAGCAGTTCTTC
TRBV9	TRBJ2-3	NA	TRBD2	CASSVGLATDTQYF	TGTGCCAGCAGCGTGGGACTAGCAACAGATACGCAGTATTTT
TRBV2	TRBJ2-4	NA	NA	CASSAQNIQYF	TGTGCCAGCAGTGCCCAAAACATTCAGTACTTC
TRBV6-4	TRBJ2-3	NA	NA	CASSEFSGSTDTQYF	TGTGCCAGCAGTGAATTCAGCGGTAGCACAGATACGCAGTATTTT
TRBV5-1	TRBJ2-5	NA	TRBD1	CASTLEGQVWETQYF	TGCGCCAGCACCTTAGAGGGACAGGTCTGGGAGACCCAGTACTTC
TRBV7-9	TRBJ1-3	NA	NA	CASSLGSDGNTIYF	TGTGCCAGCAGCTTAGGGTCTGATGGAAACACCATATATTTT
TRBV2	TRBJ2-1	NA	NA	CASTQMNEQFF	TGTGCCAGCACCCAGATGAATGAGCAGTTCTTC
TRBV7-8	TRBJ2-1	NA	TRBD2	CASSKLAGETSYNEQFF	TGTGCCAGCAGCAAACTAGCGGGAGAAACCTCCTACAATGAGCAGTTCTTC
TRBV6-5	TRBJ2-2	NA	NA	CASRQNWGSTGELFF	TGTGCCAGCAGACAAAACTGGGGATCCACCGGGGAGCTGTTTTTT
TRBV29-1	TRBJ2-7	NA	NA	CSAREGAYEQYF	TGCAGCGCCCGGGAAGGGGCCTACGAGCAGTACTTC
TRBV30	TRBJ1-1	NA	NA	CAWSAGRGLLSSTEAFF	TGTGCCTGGAGTGCTGGACGGGGACTTCTTTCCAGCACTGAAGCTTTCTTT
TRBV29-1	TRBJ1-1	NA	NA	CSVSLQGTQNTEAFF	TGCAGCGTGTCCCTCCAGGGGACACAAAACACTGAAGCTTTCTTT